The clone carrying this TCR beta chain was counted a few times. The target antigen is unknown. Stated treatment: oral pan-JAK inhibitor, 5-10 mg twice daily. In alopecia areata patients, both lesional scalp punch biopsies and peripheral blood were collected. cDNA prepared by RNA extraction and subsequent reverse transcription served as the template for sequencing. Some clones are missing from TCRdb's copy, which holds only in-frame ones; the method was immunoSEQ multiplex PCR. Among around 300,000 clones listed, approximately 60% were seen once. These data originate in a study of CD8+ T cells in alopecia areata. Overall study context: Tofacitinib lasted 6 to 18 months, then 6 months off drug. Study-wide findings and caveats: Sharing of TCR sequences between patients (possibly for HLA-related reasons) was less clear than in mice. For patients receiving tofacitinib, scalp clonality and expanded CD8+ clones among the top 100 significantly decreased.

The sequencing here drew on CD4+ T cells sorted from blood, taken around week 54, from a patient treated with tofacitinib. This TCR derives from a human donor with alopecia areata.

For the CDR3, the DNA is TGTGCCAGCAGTCTCAGCGGGGGCCCAATCGAGCAGTACTTC. Its translation: CASSLSGGPIEQYF. The V gene is TRBV14, the J gene TRBJ2-7; TRBD2 matches 8 bases. Germline V lookup: CDR1 SGHDN, CDR2 FVKESK. V was clipped by 6 bases and J by 6 bases; unmatched bases: 10. CDR3 length: 14 residues.